This TCR beta chain came from a study of blood T cell repertoires in COVID-19. This clone has just a few counts. Germline V gene sequence: CDR1 SGHRS, CDR2 YFSETQ. The CDR3 length is 16 residues. Germline trimming cut 4 bases from V and 0 bases from J; bases unmatched to any gene: 7. The assay was immunoSEQ multiplex PCR, and TCRdb's table has in-frame clones only and misses some. The table records approximately 150,000 clones, 83% of them present only once. This receptor was obtained from a woman between 65 and 79 years old who had recovered from COVID-19. The sequenced sample was peripheral blood. The chain employs TRBV5-1 and TRBJ2-3; 8 bases are a match to TRBD2. The CDR3 coding sequence is TGCGCCAGCAGCCCCCGTAGCGGGGCAAGCACAGATACGCAGTATTTT. This encodes CASSPRSGASTDTQYF.